This passage covers 5 T cell receptor beta chains from one sample sequenced in a study of PD-1 blockade in classical Hodgkin lymphoma. All patients experienced relapse after autologous stem cell transplantation, and brentuximab vedotin exposure was variable. Libraries were prepared by immunoSEQ multiplex PCR; TCRdb keeps only in-frame clonotypes and omits some of them. This sample has 150,000 or so clones, with about four fifths found just once. The specimen was peripheral blood mononuclear cells (PBMCs), collected before the second cycle of nivolumab. All receptors come from a human donor with classical Hodgkin lymphoma.

This chain links TRBV28 with TRBJ2-1, with D possibly matching TRBD1 (5 bases). V lost 3 bases and J lost 3, with 9 bases in between. CDR1 is MDHEN, CDR2 SYDVKM, per germline. The length of the CDR3 is 14 residues. The CDR3 nucleotides read TGTGCCAGCAGTTTTACAGGCCTCTACAATGAGCAGTTCTTC. Its translation: CASSFTGLYNEQFF.

Only a few counts were recorded for this clone. The rearrangement links TRBV5-1 to TRBJ2-6; D is unclear. The CDR3 extends over 14 amino acids. Trimming left V 4 bases short and J 0 bases short, with 5 bases between. Germline assignment: CDR1 SGHRS and CDR2 YFSETQ. This CDR3 is CASSIGSGANVLTF. As DNA, the CDR3 is TGCGCCAGCAGCATAGGCTCTGGGGCCAACGTCCTGACTTTC. Drawing the rest from reference TRBV5-1 and TRBJ2-6, the complete variable domain is KAGVTQTPRYLIKTRGQQVTLSCSPISGHRSVSWYQQTPGQGLQFLFEYFSETQRNKGNFPGRFSGRQFSNSRSEMNVSTLELGDSALYLCASSIGSGANVLTFGAGSRLTVL.

The CDR3 is CASSVGGGGDYEQYF. CDR3 DNA sequence: TGTGCCAGCAGCGTAGGTGGCGGGGGCGACTACGAGCAGTACTTC. The V call is TRBV9, the J call TRBJ2-7, with TRBD2 as a possible D gene (7 bases). There are 15 residues in the CDR3. Germline V gene sequence: CDR1 SGDLS, CDR2 YYNGEE. Trimming took 0 bases from V and 3 from J, leaving 13 bases between them.

With regard to this clone: At one boundary the junction diverges from the germline segment, which might be a read error. The gene calls are TRBV7-7 and TRBJ2-5, with D perhaps TRBD1 (5 bases). CDR3 size: 14 residues. CDR1 SSHAT and CDR2 FNYEAQ come from the germline V gene (reference sequence). This CDR3 reads CASSLDWAGETQYF. The CDR3 DNA is TGTGCTAGCAGCTTAGACTGGGCAGGGGAGACCCAGTACTTC.

CDR3 DNA: TGTGCCAGCAGTTTAGACAGCCAACCGAACACTGAAGCTTTCTTT. Its translation is CASSLDSQPNTEAFF. The rearrangement joins TRBV6-6 to TRBJ1-1; tentatively, D is TRBD1 (5 bases). Trimming left V 4 bases short and J 1 base short, with 13 bases between. The germline V gene encodes CDR1 MNHNY and CDR2 SVGAGI (reference sequence). This CDR3 comprises 15 residues.